This T cell receptor (beta chain) emerged from a study of T cells in Graves' hyperthyroidism and ophthalmopathy. Study-wide points: Most expanded thyroid clonotypes above 0.001 recurred in blood.

The CDR3 regions of TCR beta were amplified from RNA transcripts. RT-PCR in the first round (using the HTBI primer set) targeted the TCR CDR3. TCRdb re-called the multiplex PCR reads with MiXCR, one entry per CDR3 protein. The sample contains approximately 570,000 distinct CDR3 sequences, about 20% of which appear only once. The germline gives CDR1 SEHNR, CDR2 FQNEAQ (reference sequence). The CDR3 length is 15 residues. J was trimmed by 4 bases and V by 8 bases; bases with no gene match: 10. This clonotype was seen ten or more times. The antigen remains unidentified. The sample consisted of blood. This rearrangement joins TRBV7-9 to TRBJ2-1; 8 bases map to TRBD2. The receptor was derived from a middle-aged man with Graves' ophthalmopathy. DNA of the CDR3: TGTGCCAGCGCGAGCGGGGGCGGGGGATACAATGAGCAGTTCTTC. Protein: CASASGGGGYNEQFF.